The clone carrying this T cell receptor (beta chain) was detected many times. As yet, its antigen is unknown. The TCR alpha and TCR beta cDNA libraries, bearing sample barcodes and UMIs, were generated by 5'RACE using constant-segment primers. TCRdb used MiXCR to reprocess the 5' RACE reads, holding one entry per CDR3 protein. The data hold 180,000 or so distinct CDR3 sequences, with 11% observed a single time. This specimen belongs to a study of T-cell memory formation after mild COVID-19. As for the study in general: The two donors had largely donor-specific TCR clusters. General observations from the study: Prior to infection, memory already included some responding clones, suggesting cross-reactive memory joined. CD4+ clones that contracted lay mainly in CM and EM; CD8+ ones lay in EMRA.

The CDR3 is 13 amino acids. V was pared by 3 bases and J by 6 bases, with 9 bases between. CDR1 and CDR2 (germline): SGHTA, FQGTGA. The sequence was obtained from a man between 18 and 35 years old who had mild COVID-19 (a few samples of this study predate the infection). Cell type and time point are not known. The sequencing sample was made of PBMCs or a T cell subset sorted from them (not recorded which). The chain has TRBV7-3 and TRBJ2-1; tentatively, D is TRBD2 (7 bases). CDR3 in amino acids: CASSFRGANEQFF. CDR3 nucleotide sequence: TGTGCCAGCAGCTTTCGGGGGGCCAATGAGCAGTTCTTC.